The text below deals with one TCR beta chain. As yet, its antigen is unknown. The CDR3 is 17 amino acids. CDR1 is SGHTA, CDR2 FQGTGA, per germline. Deletions cut 5 bases from V and 2 bases from J, with 19 bases between. RNA transcripts were the template, and TCR beta CDR3 regions were amplified from them. RT-PCR in the first round used HTBI primers; a second-round multiplex PCR followed. Each CDR3 protein gets one entry after TCRdb re-called the multiplex PCR reads with MiXCR. Of hundreds of thousands of distinct CDR3 sequences listed, about 40% are singletons. These data originate in a study of Graves' ophthalmopathy and Graves' hyperthyroidism. Broader study findings: The 13-signature model separated ophthalmopathy from stable hyperthyroidism at roughly 90% sensitivity and around 81% specificity.

The sample consisted of peripheral blood. The V and J genes are TRBV7-3 and TRBJ1-5; D gene unclear. This TCR was sampled from an adult man with Graves' ophthalmopathy. The CDR3 sequence: CASSEDTWWMGNQPQHF. For the CDR3, the DNA is TGTGCCAGCAGCGAAGATACTTGGTGGATGGGCAATCAGCCCCAGCATTTT.